The 10 T cell receptor beta chains reported below all come from one sample, sequenced in a study of blood T cell repertoires in COVID-19. This table comes from immunoSEQ multiplex PCR, and its TCRdb copy is limited to in-frame clones, with some not included. The sample lists about 98,000 clones, about 86% occurring once. Sequencing was carried out using peripheral blood. These receptor sequences come from a man aged 60 to 69 with acute or convalescent COVID-19.

This chain uses TRBV6-6 with TRBJ1-2; weak D call: TRBD1 (5 bases). This CDR3 is 16 amino acids long. Germline V lookup: CDR1 MNHNY, CDR2 SVGAGI (reference sequence). V was shortened by 0 bases and J by 8 bases, with 19 bases between the two germline ends. CDR3 protein: CASSYSVAREGDGYTF. Here the CDR3 DNA reads TGTGCCAGCAGTTACTCGGTTGCCAGGGAGGGCGACGGCTACACCTTC.

The chain couples TRBV10-3 to TRBJ1-1; weak D call: TRBD1 (5 bases). CDR1 ENHRY and CDR2 SYGVKD come from the germline V gene. Deletions cut 6 bases from V and 1 base from J, with 21 bases between. The CDR3 runs to 17 residues. DNA of the CDR3: TGTGCCATCAGGGGAGGGGCGAATTTGGGGACGAACACTGAAGCTTTCTTT. It codes for CAIRGGANLGTNTEAFF.

The chain combines TRBV6-5 with TRBJ1-2; 10 positions match TRBD1. The germline CDR1 and CDR2 sequences are MNHEY and SVGAGI. The length of the CDR3 is 13 residues. The junction had 2 bases not matched to a gene; V was cut back by 7 bases and J by 3 bases. The CDR3 is CASIGQGDYGYTF. In nucleotides, the CDR3 is TGTGCCAGCATTGGACAGGGGGACTATGGCTACACCTTC.

The chain carries TRBV7-2 and TRBJ1-2; TRBD1 might be the D (6 bases). The CDR3 extends over 15 amino acids. The germline CDR1 and CDR2 sequences are SGHTA and FQGNSA. V was clipped by 4 bases and J by 4 bases, with 16 bases between them. The CDR3 loop reads CASSSPRGLGYGYTF. CDR3 nucleotides: TGTGCCAGCAGCTCCCCGAGGGGGTTGGGCTATGGCTACACCTTC.

V gene TRBV5-1 combines with J gene TRBJ2-7, with D unresolved. The CDR3 is 15 residues long. Germline CDR1 is SGHRS and CDR2 is YFSETQ. Deletions cut 0 bases from V and 1 base from J, with 11 bases between. CDR3 protein: CASSLAAGPSYEQYF. In DNA, the CDR3 is TGCGCCAGCAGCTTGGCTGCTGGGCCATCCTACGAGCAGTACTTC.

The chain couples TRBV7-6 to TRBJ1-1, with no clear D. V was shortened by 1 base and J by 5 bases, with 14 bases between the two germline ends. The CDR3 totals 15 residues. Germline CDR1 is SGHVS and CDR2 is FNYEAQ. The CDR3: CASSLVRGSRTEAFF. Here the CDR3 DNA reads TGTGCCAGCAGCTTAGTTCGGGGAAGTAGGACTGAAGCTTTCTTT.

This chain uses TRBV4-1 with TRBJ2-6, with 7 bases aligning to TRBD1. Looked up from germline, CDR1 is MGHRA and CDR2 is YSYEKL. V lost 2 bases to trimming and J lost 4 bases; unmatched junction nucleotides: 8. There are 17 residues in the CDR3. CDR3 sequence: CASSQLTQGEGANVLTF. CDR3 coding DNA: TGCGCCAGCAGCCAACTTACCCAGGGGGAAGGGGCCAACGTCCTGACTTTC.

The chain is built from TRBV3-1 (or the pseudogene TRBV3-2) and TRBJ2-2, with D perhaps TRBD1 (6 bases). Germline CDR1 reads LGHDT; CDR2 reads YNNKEL (reference sequence). This CDR3 has 15 amino acids. V dropped 5 bases and J dropped 1 base, with 11 bases sitting between them. This CDR3 reads CASSLGTMNTGELFF. The CDR3 DNA is TGTGCCAGCAGCTTAGGGACAATGAACACCGGGGAGCTGTTTTTT.

The J gene is TRBJ1-3, the V gene TRBV7-9; tentatively, D is TRBD1 (6 bases). This CDR3 is 14 amino acids long. V was trimmed by 3 bases and J by 2 bases, leaving 8 bases between them. Looked up from germline, CDR1 is SEHNR and CDR2 is FQNEAQ (reference sequence). CDR3 in DNA: TGTGCCAGCAGCTTTACAGGGACTGGAAACACCATATATTTT. It yields the protein CASSFTGTGNTIYF. Full variable domain (outside the CDR3, taken from reference TRBV7-9 and TRBJ1-3): DTGVSQNPRHKITKRGQNVTFRCDPISEHNRLYWYRQTLGQGPEFLTYFQNEAQLEKSRLLSDRFSAERPKGSFSTLEIQRTEQGDSAMYLCASSFTGTGNTIYFGEGSWLTVV.

The gene calls are TRBV5-6 and TRBJ2-3; 7 bases fit TRBD2. V lost 1 base, J lost 7 bases, and 15 bases stayed unmatched. CDR3 length: 17 amino acids. The germline CDR1 and CDR2 sequences are SGHDT and YYEEEE. The CDR3 coding sequence is TGTGCCAGCAGCTTGCCCGGGAGAGGTGCCGGGAGGTATACGCAGTATTTT. Translated: CASSLPGRGAGRYTQYF.